This T cell receptor beta chain is from a study of shared clonotypes between healthy human individuals. General observations from the study: Generation probability values for non-shared clonotypes were lower than those for clonotypes shared by all four donors.

This clone came up once. What it recognizes is unknown. The V gene lost 6 bases and the J gene lost 13 bases, with 15 bases spanning the gap. This CDR3 region has 12 residues. Looked up from germline, CDR1 is SNHLY and CDR2 is FYNNEI. TCRdb's table, derived via immunoSEQ multiplex PCR, lists solely in-frame clones and lacks some. This sample has about 2.5 million clones, with 80% to 95% found just once. This receptor was taken from a man between 18 and 29 years old in good health. Some clones in this sample may be carry-over from other donors' samples. This chain links TRBV2 with TRBJ1-4, with D unresolved. The specimen sequenced was naive CD4+ T cells from PBMCs. Subset: CD45RA+ positively selected. The CDR3 loop is CASSFVLSRLFF. CDR3 bases: TGTGCCAGCAGCTTTGTACTGAGCCGACTGTTTTTT. Full variable domain (remainder filled in from reference TRBV2 and TRBJ1-4): EPEVTQTPSHQVTQMGQEVILRCVPISNHLYFYWYRQILGQKVEFLVSFYNNEISEKSEIFDDQFSVERPDGSNFTLKIRSTKLEDSAMYFCASSFVLSRLFFGSGTQLSVL.